This is a list of T cell receptor beta chains from one sample in a study of blood T cell repertoires in COVID-19. Only in-frame clones appear in the TCRdb table, and some are missing; sequencing was by immunoSEQ multiplex PCR. The sample holds some 150,000 clones, roughly 82% seen once. Material: peripheral blood. These receptors were obtained from a woman aged 50 to 65 with acute or convalescent COVID-19. Both conserved end residues are part of each CDR3. Expanded clones get a size class; other rows say once, few or many, or leave the size out.

cdr3_aa | clone_size | v_call
CASSMGLARTQYF | - | TRBV19
CASSYLAGSTDTQYF | - | TRBV6-6
CASSPRQTGRRDTQYF | - | TRBV27
CASSLPGVSSYEQYF | - | TRBV5-4
CASSSGTGEPQHF | - | TRBV7-3
CASSDGDTEAFF | - | TRBV6-2/TRBV6-3
CASSQDGSLRDYGYTF | - | TRBV3-1/TRBV3-2
CASSLGGTDTQYF | - | TRBV5-1
CASSQVPGGRTGELFF | once | TRBV3-1/TRBV3-2
CASSPGQGTYGYTF | once | TRBV18
CASSSLRSTEAFF | - | TRBV7-6
CASSQERSTPSGFF | - | TRBV4-2
CASSLEGGYTEAFF | - | TRBV7-9
CASSRTSASYEQYF | - | TRBV19
CASGGSYEQYF | - | TRBV7-9
CASRRLSAGNTEAFF | - | TRBV27
CASSQDLASYEQYF | - | TRBV14
CASSPTGRGSGNTIYF | - | TRBV4-2
CASSLEMGGGGIQYF | - | TRBV5-1
CAISGRLAGQETQYF | - | TRBV10-3
CASSAQGTAGQPQHF | few | TRBV9
CASSRPGSKSEKLFF | - | TRBV6-6
CASSHRDIHPPTGYTF | - | TRBV3-1/TRBV3-2
CESGVGELFF | - | TRBV5-6
CASSLRVVDRGTGNYGYTF | - | TRBV5-5
CASSPSRLKETQYF | - | TRBV27
CASSLLAGLRTDTQYF | once | TRBV7-2
CASSQERGSTLHF | - | TRBV4-2
CASSYADSRNYGYTF | - | TRBV6-2/TRBV6-3
CASSPGLAGGTDTQYF | - | TRBV5-1
CASNSFISYEQYF | once | TRBV2
CASSLAATANNEQFF | - | TRBV5-1
CASSQDLAGGGETQYF | once | TRBV3-1/TRBV3-2
CASSVRGGTGGNQPQHF | - | TRBV5-4
CASSYSDYTQPQHF | - | TRBV6-5
CASSILGGNSYEQYF | few | TRBV19
CASRPAGTPNSYEQYF | - | TRBV5-8
CASSSGGGYGYTF | - | TRBV7-2
CASSLSGENSPLHF | - | TRBV5-4
CASSEVTRDYYGYTF | - | TRBV6-1
CASSSRDSGMSSYNSPLHF | once | TRBV7-8
CASSLEGGSGEQYF | - | TRBV7-9
CASNSRDRGHEQYF | - | TRBV11-2
CASSLDSLATEAFF | - | TRBV6-5
CASSQDLVAGVDYEQYF | - | TRBV3-1/TRBV3-2
CATSDSRGGGAGNTIYF | - | TRBV24-1
CASSLAGTSGQETQYF | once | TRBV5-1
CASSLGLAGVSSYEQYF | once | TRBV5-6
CASSPSGGRVSYEQYF | - | TRBV5-1
CATKFIRQDNSPLHF | - | TRBV27
CASSQGHYTGELFF | - | TRBV7-7
CASSVGVDRGDIQYF | - | TRBV9
CASSAQVHSNQPQHF | few | TRBV2
CASSPEDRLMNTEAFF | - | TRBV4-3